This TCR beta chain was sequenced for a study of T cell repertoires in cytomegalovirus infection. Study-wide context: Based on public TCR beta signatures, there were indications of CMV infection and of a matching HLA type. General study results and limits: Dominating the ex vivo response were HLA-C-restricted CMV-specific TCR beta clonotypes. Summed frequency of shared TCR beta families picked out CMV carriers who also had the relevant HLA.

Via MiXCR, TCRdb re-called the reads, giving one row per CDR3 protein. The table includes 200,000 or so distinct CDR3 sequences, 28% detected once. As for this clonotype: Antigen specificity is unknown.

CDR1 and CDR2 (germline): MNHEY, SMNVEV (reference sequence). This CDR3 region has 15 residues. Unmatched junction bases numbered 5, after V lost 5 bases and J lost 1 base. V usage is TRBV27 and J usage is TRBJ1-1; the match to TRBD1 covers 9 bases. The TCR sequence derives from a human donor in good health (CMV status not recorded). Some clones in this sample may be carry-over from other donors' samples. Sequencing used PBMCs. This CDR3 reads CASSLGQGPNTEAFF. The CDR3 bases are TGTGCCAGCAGTCTCGGACAGGGGCCGAACACTGAAGCTTTCTTT.